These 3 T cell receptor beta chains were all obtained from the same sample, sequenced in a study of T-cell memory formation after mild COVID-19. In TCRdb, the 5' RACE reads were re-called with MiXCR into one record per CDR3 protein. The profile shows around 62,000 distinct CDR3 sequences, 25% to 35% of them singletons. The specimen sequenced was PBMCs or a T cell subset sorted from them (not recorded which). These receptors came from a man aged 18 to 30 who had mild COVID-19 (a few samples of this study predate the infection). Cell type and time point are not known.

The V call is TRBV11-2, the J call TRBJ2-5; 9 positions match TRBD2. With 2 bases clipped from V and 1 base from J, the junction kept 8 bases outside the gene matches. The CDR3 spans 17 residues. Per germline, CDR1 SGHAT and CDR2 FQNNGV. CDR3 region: CASSLIPAGGSQETQYF. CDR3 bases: TGTGCCAGCAGCTTAATACCAGCGGGGGGAAGCCAAGAGACCCAGTACTTC. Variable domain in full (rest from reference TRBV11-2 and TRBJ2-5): EAGVAQSPRYKIIEKRQSVAFWCNPISGHATLYWYQQILGQGPKLLIQFQNNGVVDDSQLPKDRFSAERLKGVDSTLKIQPAKLEDSAVYLCASSLIPAGGSQETQYFGPGTRLLVL.

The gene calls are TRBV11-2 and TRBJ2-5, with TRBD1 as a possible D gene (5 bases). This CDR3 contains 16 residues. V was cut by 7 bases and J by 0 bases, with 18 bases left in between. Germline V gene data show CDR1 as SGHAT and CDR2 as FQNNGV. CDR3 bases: TGTGCCAGCATCAAGGGTCCGACAGTAGACCAAGAGACCCAGTACTTC. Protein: CASIKGPTVDQETQYF.

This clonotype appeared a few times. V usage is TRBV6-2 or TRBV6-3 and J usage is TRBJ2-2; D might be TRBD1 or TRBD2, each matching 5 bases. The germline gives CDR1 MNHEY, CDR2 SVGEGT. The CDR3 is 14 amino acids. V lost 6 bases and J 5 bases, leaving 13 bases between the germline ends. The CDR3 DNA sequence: TGTGCCAGCAGCCGGGGCCTGGGGACCGGGGAGCTGTTTTTT. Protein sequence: CASSRGLGTGELFF.